This record covers a single TCR beta chain. TCRdb recomputed calls from the PCR reads with MiXCR, one row per CDR3 protein. This table holds over 550,000 distinct CDR3 sequences, 25% found once. This sample stems from a study of molecular identifiers for immune sequencing clone quantification. Trimming stripped 5 bases from V and 10 bases from J, with 21 bases between. Germline V gene data show CDR1 as SGHNT and CDR2 as YENEEA. The length of the CDR3 is 15 residues. Material for sequencing was naive CD8+ T cells from blood, with Jurkat cell RNA spiked in. The sample's subset: FACS-sorted CD8+CD4-CCR7+CD45RA+ naive T cells. V and J are TRBV11-3 and TRBJ2-1; D tentatively fits TRBD1 or TRBD2 (7 bases each). This TCR came from a human donor in good health. Some libraries in this study had Jurkat cell RNA spiked in. CDR3 sequence: CASSRRDNQGGEQFF. CDR3 nucleotide sequence: TGTGCCAGCAGCCGACGGGACAACCAGGGGGGGGAGCAGTTCTTC.